This section outlines one T cell receptor beta chain sequence together with its context. This record belongs to a study of control samples from healthy donors and cancer patients. This CDR3 is built from 15 residues. V lost 2 bases and J 2 bases, leaving 13 bases between the germline ends. Germline V lookup: CDR1 MNHNY, CDR2 SVGAGI (reference sequence). The data were produced by immunoSEQ multiplex PCR, yet TCRdb's version contains in-frame clones alone and is incomplete. This sample has under 200,000 clones, with 94% found just once. The sequencing input was blood. This TCR derives from a woman in her forties in good health. The V call is TRBV6-6, the J call TRBJ2-7; TRBD2 is a possible D gene (5 bases). CDR3 residues: CASSYTDVGAYEQYF. The CDR3 coding sequence is TGTGCCAGCAGTTACACGGACGTCGGGGCCTACGAGCAGTACTTC.